These T cell receptor beta chains were read from a single sample in a study of T-cell reconstitution after alpha-beta-depleted transplantation in children. One entry per CDR3 protein, called by TCRdb with MiXCR from the PCR reads. Here the sample spans about 610,000 distinct CDR3 sequences, roughly 10% being singletons. The sequenced sample was PBMCs from the stem cell graft donor, obtained from the stem cell graft. The receptor set was obtained from a human donor who donated a stem cell graft to a child with acute myeloid leukemia. Each CDR3 is given with its conserved first and last residue. A D gene is named only where the DNA matches it firmly. Size values are once, few and many counts, or a class for expanded clones, and some rows have none.

d_gene: TRBD2; v_gene: TRBV2; j_gene: TRBJ2-3; abundance: many; CDR3aa: CASTGTSGGTQYF; CDR3nt: TGTGCCAGCACCGGGACTAGCGGGGGTACGCAGTATTTT
d_gene: .; v_gene: TRBV6-1; j_gene: TRBJ2-1; abundance: .; CDR3aa: CASFLGFSEQFF; CDR3nt: TGTGCCAGCTTCCTCGGATTTAGTGAGCAGTTCTTC
d_gene: .; v_gene: TRBV5-1; j_gene: TRBJ2-5; abundance: many; CDR3aa: CASSIQTLASQETQYF; CDR3nt: TGCGCCAGCAGCATACAAACTCTGGCTTCACAAGAGACCCAGTACTTC
d_gene: .; v_gene: TRBV14; j_gene: TRBJ1-1; abundance: .; CDR3aa: CASSPTRAGTKNTEAFF; CDR3nt: TGTGCCAGCAGCCCAACAAGAGCCGGGACAAAGAACACTGAAGCTTTCTTT
d_gene: .; v_gene: TRBV4-3; j_gene: TRBJ2-3; abundance: few; CDR3aa: CASSDPSQDQGGTDTQYF; CDR3nt: TGCGCCAGCAGCGACCCGTCCCAGGATCAGGGAGGCACAGATACGCAGTATTTT
d_gene: TRBD2; v_gene: TRBV20-1; j_gene: TRBJ2-3; abundance: many; CDR3aa: CSTSIAGANIWDTQYF; CDR3nt: TGCAGTACGTCGATAGCGGGGGCGAATATTTGGGATACGCAGTATTTT
d_gene: .; v_gene: TRBV5-5; j_gene: TRBJ1-1; abundance: few; CDR3aa: CASSLVGLEAFF; CDR3nt: TGTGCCAGCAGCTTGGTGGGGCTTGAAGCTTTCTTT
d_gene: .; v_gene: TRBV6-1; j_gene: TRBJ2-6; abundance: few; CDR3aa: CASRSPGAGANVLTF; CDR3nt: TGTGCCAGCAGGTCGCCGGGGGCTGGGGCCAACGTCCTGACTTTC
d_gene: .; v_gene: TRBV7-2; j_gene: TRBJ2-1; abundance: few; CDR3aa: CASSSSAWGRFF; CDR3nt: TGTGCCAGCAGCTCAAGTGCCTGGGGGCGGTTCTTC
d_gene: .; v_gene: TRBV5-1; j_gene: TRBJ2-1; abundance: .; CDR3aa: CASSLKTSYNEQFF; CDR3nt: TGCGCCAGCAGCTTGAAAACTAGCTACAATGAGCAGTTCTTC
d_gene: .; v_gene: TRBV30; j_gene: TRBJ2-7; abundance: .; CDR3aa: CAWSNGMEQYF; CDR3nt: TGTGCCTGGAGTAATGGAATGGAGCAGTACTTC
d_gene: .; v_gene: TRBV20-1; j_gene: TRBJ2-5; abundance: few; CDR3aa: CSAREGSRGWAQYF; CDR3nt: TGCAGTGCTAGAGAGGGCTCCCGGGGATGGGCCCAGTACTTC
d_gene: .; v_gene: TRBV20-1; j_gene: TRBJ1-3; abundance: .; CDR3aa: CSARDPGRGGNTIYF; CDR3nt: TGCAGTGCTAGAGATCCGGGTAGGGGAGGAAACACCATATATTTT
d_gene: .; v_gene: TRBV7-3; j_gene: TRBJ2-3; abundance: .; CDR3aa: CASSFYGRSKRGTDTQYF; CDR3nt: TGTGCCAGCAGCTTTTACGGGAGATCGAAACGGGGCACAGATACGCAGTATTTT
d_gene: .; v_gene: TRBV30; j_gene: TRBJ2-5; abundance: .; CDR3aa: CAWSWGAETQYF; CDR3nt: TGTGCCTGGAGTTGGGGAGCAGAGACCCAGTACTTC
d_gene: .; v_gene: TRBV10-3; j_gene: TRBJ2-3; abundance: many; CDR3aa: CAISASLGSEPDTQYF; CDR3nt: TGTGCCATCAGTGCCTCGCTCGGGAGTGAGCCAGATACGCAGTATTTT
d_gene: .; v_gene: TRBV2; j_gene: TRBJ2-1; abundance: .; CDR3aa: CASGGPNEQFF; CDR3nt: TGTGCCAGCGGGGGGCCCAATGAGCAGTTCTTC
d_gene: .; v_gene: TRBV11-2; j_gene: TRBJ2-7; abundance: .; CDR3aa: CASSLAGWEGNEQYF; CDR3nt: TGTGCCAGCAGCTTAGCAGGGTGGGAAGGGAACGAGCAGTACTTC